The 18 T cell receptor beta chains in this list originate from one sample, sequenced in a study of PD-L1 blockade in urothelial cancer. The repertoire was sequenced with immunoSEQ multiplex PCR; TCRdb's copy has only in-frame clones and lacks some. The data contain about 52,000 clones, around four fifths of them singletons. The time point: pretreatment peripheral blood. The input for sequencing was PBMCs, taken around atezolizumab (anti-PD-L1) treatment. The receptor source for this set is a man aged 45-60 years with urothelial cancer.

The genes are TRBV7-2 and TRBJ1-1; D uncertain. V gave up 5 bases and J gave up 1 base, with 11 bases separating them. This CDR3 is 14 amino acids long. Per germline, CDR1 SGHTA and CDR2 FQGNSA. The DNA of the CDR3 is TGTGCCAGCAGCCGGAGCTTGGGGAACACTGAAGCTTTCTTT. Amino acids: CASSRSLGNTEAFF.

The chain carries TRBV4-3 and TRBJ2-3; tentative D call: TRBD2 (6 bases). Per the germline V gene, CDR1 is LGHNA and CDR2 is YSLEER. The CDR3 length is 19 residues. V was clipped by 1 base and J by 1 base, with 21 bases between them. The CDR3 protein is CASSQGLAAVSRGTDTQYF. The CDR3 DNA reads TGCGCCAGCAGCCAAGGGTTAGCGGCTGTCTCAAGGGGCACAGATACGCAGTATTTT.

The genes are TRBV6-6 and TRBJ1-5; 12 bases align to TRBD1. This CDR3 is built from 15 residues. Germline V lookup: CDR1 MNHNY, CDR2 SVGAGI (reference sequence). Losses at the gene ends were 9 bases for V and 5 bases for J; bases not matched to a gene: 8. The CDR3 loop is CASSGTGGGDQPQHF. In DNA form, the CDR3 reads TGTGCCAGTTCCGGGACAGGGGGCGGGGATCAGCCCCAGCATTTT.

This chain links TRBV19 with TRBJ2-7; 9 bases are a match to TRBD2. Germline V gene lookup returns CDR1 LNHDA and CDR2 SQIVND (reference sequence). The CDR3 runs 15 residues. V was pared by 4 bases and J by 1 base, with 5 bases of the junction left unmatched. The chain's CDR3 is CASSTAGGRSYEQYF. CDR3 DNA: TGTGCCAGTAGTACAGCGGGAGGACGGTCCTACGAGCAGTACTTC.

The rearrangement joins TRBV15 to TRBJ2-5; no clear D. The CDR3 is made up of 15 amino acids. Germline values: CDR1 LNHNV, CDR2 YYDKDF (reference sequence). Trimming removed 0 bases from V and 1 base from J, with 9 bases in between. CDR3 loop: CATSRDRYSQETQYF. DNA of the CDR3: TGTGCCACCAGCAGAGATCGGTACTCCCAAGAGACCCAGTACTTC.

The gene calls are TRBV2 and TRBJ1-2; maybe TRBD1 (6 bases). The CDR3 contains 14 residues. Germline CDR1 is SNHLY and CDR2 is FYNNEI. Trimming took off 7 bases at V and 4 bases at J, with 16 bases between the two ends. CDR3 nucleotides: TGTGCCAGCAAGGAAGAGGGGGTTGGCTATGGCTACACCTTC. Encoded protein: CASKEEGVGYGYTF.

The chain employs TRBV30 and TRBJ1-6, with a tentative D call TRBD1 (5 bases). V shed 3 bases and J shed 10 bases, with 13 bases lying between them. This CDR3 contains 13 residues. Germline CDR1 and CDR2: GTSNPN and SVGIG (reference sequence). The CDR3 spells CAWRNTRVSPLHF. The DNA for the CDR3 is TGTGCCTGGAGGAACACCAGGGTCTCACCCCTCCACTTT. Using reference TRBV30 and TRBJ1-6 for the parts outside the CDR3, the full variable domain is SQTIHQWPATLVQPVGSPLSLECTVEGTSNPNLYWYRQAAGRGLQLLFYSVGIGQISSEVPQNLSASRPQDRQFILSSKKLLLSDSGFYLCAWRNTRVSPLHFGNGTRLTVT.

The chain links TRBV6-1 to TRBJ1-6; no reliable D call. The length of the CDR3 is 13 residues. Trimming pared 10 bases from V and 4 bases from J, leaving 11 bases between. Germline V gene lookup returns CDR1 MNHNS and CDR2 SASEGT. This chain's CDR3 is CAIQEWYNSPLHF. In DNA, the CDR3 is TGTGCCATCCAGGAATGGTATAATTCACCCCTCCACTTT.

V is TRBV19 and J is TRBJ1-5; no definite D call. Trimming left V 6 bases short and J 5 bases short, with 11 bases between. The CDR3 is 13 residues long. Germline values: CDR1 LNHDA, CDR2 SQIVND (reference sequence). DNA for the CDR3: TGTGCCAGTAGCCCGGGAGCCGATCAGCCCCAGCATTTT. Translation gives CASSPGADQPQHF. Filled out from reference TRBV19 and TRBJ1-5, the complete variable domain reads DGGITQSPKYLFRKEGQNVTLSCEQNLNHDAMYWYRQDPGQGLRLIYYSQIVNDFQKGDIAEGYSVSREKKESFPLTVTSAQKNPTAFYLCASSPGADQPQHFGDGTRLSIL.

The chain recombines TRBV2 with TRBJ2-3; no clear D. This CDR3 comprises 15 residues. Per germline, CDR1 SNHLY and CDR2 FYNNEI. V lost 7 bases and J lost 0, with 14 bases in between. The CDR3 sequence: CASKPEQPSTDTQYF. DNA of the CDR3: TGTGCCAGCAAACCGGAGCAGCCCAGCACAGATACGCAGTATTTT.

The rearrangement links TRBV27 to TRBJ2-5, with TRBD1 matching 7 bases. The V segment lost 5 bases and the J segment 2 bases; nucleotides outside the gene matches: 8. Per the germline V gene, CDR1 is MNHEY and CDR2 is SMNVEV (reference sequence). The CDR3 contains 15 residues. The CDR3 reads CASSPRDREQETQYF. The CDR3 region has the DNA TGTGCCAGCAGTCCCCGGGACAGAGAACAAGAGACCCAGTACTTC.

This chain connects TRBV7-9 to TRBJ2-1, with TRBD2 matching 9 bases. Germline V gene sequence: CDR1 SEHNR, CDR2 FQNEAQ (reference sequence). Unmatched junction bases numbered 9, after V lost 5 bases and J lost 4 bases. This CDR3 has 16 amino acids. The CDR3 region is CASSPSGDIEYNEQFF. The DNA of the CDR3 is TGTGCCAGCAGCCCTAGCGGGGACATCGAGTACAATGAGCAGTTCTTC.

V is TRBV10-3 and J is TRBJ2-2; 10 nucleotides line up with TRBD2. The CDR3 is 14 residues long. The V segment lost 5 bases and the J segment 4 bases; nucleotides outside the gene matches: 1. Germline V CDR1 and CDR2: ENHRY, SYGVKD. As DNA, the CDR3 is TGTGCCATCAGTCCTAGCGGGAGCACCGGGGAGCTGTTTTTT. Protein: CAISPSGSTGELFF.

The chain carries TRBV10-3 and TRBJ2-1; D is possibly TRBD2 (6 bases). The length of the CDR3 is 12 residues. Per the germline V gene, CDR1 is ENHRY and CDR2 is SYGVKD. V dropped 10 bases and J dropped 4 bases, with 11 bases sitting between them. The CDR3 DNA reads as TGTGCCAGCGGGGACGGTTACAATGAGCAGTTCTTC. It is translated as CASGDGYNEQFF.

This clone has only one observation. This chain uses TRBV19 with TRBJ1-5; D remains ambiguous. In germline, CDR1 is LNHDA, CDR2 SQIVND (reference sequence). The CDR3 is 13 amino acids. V lost 7 bases and J 0 bases, leaving 7 bases between the germline ends. CDR3 coding DNA: TGTGCCAGTACGTGGGCTAGCAATCAGCCCCAGCATTTT. Translating it yields CASTWASNQPQHF.

The J gene is TRBJ2-1, the V gene TRBV19; 9 positions match TRBD1. Trimming removed 6 bases from V and 5 bases from J; junction bases left unmatched: 8. CDR3 size: 15 residues. Germline V gene data show CDR1 as LNHDA and CDR2 as SQIVND (reference sequence). CDR3 DNA: TGTGCCAGTAGACCACCGGGACAGGGTGACAATGAGCAGTTCTTC. This codes for CASRPPGQGDNEQFF.

Details on this clone: Other DNA sequences within the sample encode an identical CDR3. The V call is TRBV19, the J call TRBJ1-5; 9 bases map to TRBD1. CDR1 LNHDA and CDR2 SQIVND come from the germline V gene (reference sequence). V lost 7 bases to trimming and J lost 1 base; unmatched junction nucleotides: 5. This CDR3 has 15 amino acids. CDR3 nucleotides: TGTGCCAGTACCTTACAGGGGGCCAGCAATCAGCCCCAGCATTTT. It yields the protein CASTLQGASNQPQHF.

This clone is a singleton in its sample. This chain connects TRBV7-2 to TRBJ2-2; maybe TRBD2 (5 bases). Germline V gives CDR1 SGHTA, CDR2 FQGNSA. CDR3 length equals 14 residues. Trimming removed 5 bases from V and 6 bases from J, with 13 bases in between. CDR3 amino acids: CASSHAAEAGELFF. For the CDR3, the DNA is TGTGCCAGCAGCCACGCCGCGGAGGCCGGGGAGCTGTTTTTT. Filled out from reference TRBV7-2 and TRBJ2-2, the complete variable domain reads GAGVSQSPSNKVTEKGKDVELRCDPISGHTALYWYRQSLGQGLEFLIYFQGNSAPDKSGLPSDRFSAERTGGSVSTLTIQRTQQEDSAVYLCASSHAAEAGELFFGEGSRLTVL.